The present T cell receptor (beta chain) was sequenced within a study of T cell changes during pregnancy in multiple sclerosis (dated by TCRdb to between 2019 and 2020). Regarding the study in general: In women with multiple sclerosis, the researchers looked at how the T cell repertoire shifted as pregnancy progressed.

This clone was counted between two and nine times. This clone's antigen is unknown. Base-call qualities are not available, and no considerably larger clone is one nucleotide away. Deletion took 3 bases off V and 2 bases off J, with a span of 4 bases between the germline ends. Reading from cysteine to phenylalanine, the CDR3 counts 13 amino acids. The sequence is cut down to CDR3 DNA, 39 bases in frame from base 1. The germline V gene supplies CDR1 MRHNA and CDR2 SNTAGT. The library was generated by the immunoSEQ multiplex PCR assay. TCRdb took over this immuneACCESS table, retaining in-frame rearrangements with V and J assigned. Such tables are incomplete; in checked studies, under half of the missing clones stem from an unresolved V gene, and the remainder is unexplained. The table for this sample lists around 44,000 clones; almost 95% of them were counted only once. The ten largest clones take up about 8% of the sample.

Here the sequenced sample was CD8+ T cells from peripheral blood mononuclear cells, taken in the third trimester of pregnancy. The V and J genes are TRBV6-4 and TRBJ2-2, with the D gene not clear enough to name. The clonotype comes from a female donor with multiple sclerosis, enrolled in a pregnancy study. The CDR3 in this case is CASSETNTGELFF. The nucleotide sequence is given as TGTGCCAGCAGTGAGACAAACACCGGGGAGCTGTTTTTT.